The clone carrying this T cell receptor (beta chain) was seen at least ten times. Its specificity is not known. The data were taken from a study of regulatory T cells in long-lasting Graves disease. Time point in this sample: persistent/refractory GD, antithyroid drugs over 5 years with positive TRAb. Following extraction of RNA from PBMCs, that RNA was used to make the TCR library. Findings and limits, study-wide: There were preferences for TRBV28, TRBJ1-2 and TRBJ2-5 in persistent disease.

The length of the CDR3 is 14 residues. Germline values: CDR1 LGHNT, CDR2 FRNRAP. Trimming took 4 bases from V and 4 from J; bases not matched to a gene: 6. Researchers made TCR beta libraries by using iRepertoire HTBI primers and running Arm-PCR on CDR3 regions. TCRdb analysed the multiplex PCR reads with MiXCR anew, one entry per CDR3 protein. Of 700,000 or so distinct CDR3 sequences listed, about 30% were seen once; the top ten hold 35% to 55%. The TCR originated in a female donor with Graves disease. This sequence joins TRBV12-5 and TRBJ1-2; 7 positions match TRBD1. The input for sequencing was peripheral blood mononuclear cells (PBMCs), taken when the disease was refractory, from a patient treated with antithyroid drugs. In nucleotides, the CDR3 is TGTGCTAGTGGTTCAGTCGGACAGGCCTATGGCTACACCTTC. Its protein is CASGSVGQAYGYTF.